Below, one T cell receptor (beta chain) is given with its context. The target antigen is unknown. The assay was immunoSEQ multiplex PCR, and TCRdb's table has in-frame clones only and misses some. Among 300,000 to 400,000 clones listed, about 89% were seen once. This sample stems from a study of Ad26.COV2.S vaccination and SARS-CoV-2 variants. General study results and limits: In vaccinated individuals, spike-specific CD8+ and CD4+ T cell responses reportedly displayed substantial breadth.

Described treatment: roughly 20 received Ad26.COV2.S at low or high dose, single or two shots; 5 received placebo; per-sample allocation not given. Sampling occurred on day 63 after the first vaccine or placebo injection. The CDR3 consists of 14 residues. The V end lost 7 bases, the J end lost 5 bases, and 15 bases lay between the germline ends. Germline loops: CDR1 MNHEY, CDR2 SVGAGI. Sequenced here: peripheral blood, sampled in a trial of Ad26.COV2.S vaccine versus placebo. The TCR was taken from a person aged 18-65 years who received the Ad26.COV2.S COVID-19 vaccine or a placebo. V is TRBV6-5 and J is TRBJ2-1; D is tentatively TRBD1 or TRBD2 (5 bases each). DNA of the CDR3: TGTGCCAGCAAGGTAGGGGTGGAGGACAATGAGCAGTTCTTC. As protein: CASKVGVEDNEQFF.